The clone carrying this T cell receptor (beta chain) was detected a few times. Its specificity is unknown. Mismatch with germline at one junction end may stem from a read error. Amplification yielded TCR beta CDR3 regions, with RNA transcripts as the source. A set of HTBI primers served as the primers for a first-round RT-PCR of the TCR CDR3. TCRdb reprocessed the multiplex PCR reads via MiXCR and lists one record per CDR3 protein. The sample lists about 760,000 distinct CDR3 sequences, just over 35% occurring once. This entry comes from a study of T cells in Graves' hyperthyroidism and ophthalmopathy. Study-level information: The blood sample was taken at first diagnosis, before treatment began. General study points: Blood also contained most expanded thyroid clonotypes above 0.001.

This CDR3 has 18 residues. Germline V lookup: CDR1 ENHRY, CDR2 SYGVKD. Any patient presenting with uncontrolled infection, other autoimmune disease, pregnancy or lactation was left out. The source of the PBMCs was 8 to 10 ml of fresh peripheral blood. The chain employs TRBV10-3 and TRBJ2-7, with TRBD1 matching 9 bases. The origin of this receptor is a woman between 40 and 50 years old with Graves' hyperthyroidism. Specimen: blood. Written as DNA, the CDR3 is TGTGCCAGCAGTTACCAGCCCCGTTACGGGACAGGGATTACGGAGCAGTACTTC. Its translation is CASSYQPRYGTGITEQYF.